The sequence of this T cell receptor beta chain was determined in a study of blood T cell repertoires in COVID-19. Across the study: Samples representing acute and convalescent COVID-19 were sourced from the United States, Italy and Spain. T cells, B-cell-depleted T cells, or PBMCs provided the cDNA or gDNA that served as material.

The CDR3 runs to 16 residues. Trimming shortened V by 4 bases and J by 6 bases, and 17 bases separated the two germline ends. The V gene's germline CDR1 is SGDLS and CDR2 YYNGEE. Only in-frame clones appear in the TCRdb table, and some are missing; sequencing was by immunoSEQ multiplex PCR. This table has more than 200,000 clones, 88% appearing once. The sequence was obtained from a human donor in a cohort sampled during active COVID-19. The rearrangement uses TRBV9 and TRBJ1-6, with D perhaps matching TRBD1 (5 bases). Sequencing was carried out using peripheral blood. In nucleotides, the CDR3 is TGTGCCAGCAGCCCAGACAGTTTTCAAAGTAATTCACCCCTCCACTTT. Its protein product is CASSPDSFQSNSPLHF.